What follows are 21 T cell receptor beta chains derived from one specimen sequenced in a study of early T cells in non-severe SARS-CoV-2 infection. TCRdb reprocessed the 5' RACE reads via MiXCR and lists one record per CDR3 protein. The sample lists 45,000 to 75,000 distinct CDR3 sequences; around 12% were seen once. Sample: whole blood. All receptors derive from an adult who was a healthcare worker with PCR-confirmed SARS-CoV-2 infection or an uninfected control (not recorded which).

This rearrangement joins TRBV20-1 to TRBJ1-2; D is perhaps TRBD1 (6 bases). With 6 bases removed from V and 8 bases from J, the gap between germline ends came to 16 bases. The CDR3 totals 12 residues. The germline V gene has CDR1 DFQATT and CDR2 SNEGSKA (reference sequence). The CDR3 sequence is CSARTVYEGYTF. CDR3 nucleotide sequence: TGCAGTGCCCGGACAGTCTACGAGGGCTACACCTTC.

This sequence joins TRBV28 and TRBJ1-2, with D perhaps TRBD1 (5 bases). CDR1 and CDR2 from the germline V gene are MDHEN and SYDVKM. The V end was cut by 8 bases, the J end by 3 bases, with 10 bases between. This CDR3 has 12 residues. In DNA, the CDR3 is TGTGCCAGCGGGACGATTTACTATGGCTACACCTTC. It is translated as CASGTIYYGYTF.

In this sample, this clonotype turned up many times. DNA of the CDR3: TGTGCCAGCAGCCTATATTCGGAGGGAAACACTGAAGCTTTCTTT. Encoded protein: CASSLYSEGNTEAFF. The chain recombines TRBV3-1 with TRBJ1-1, with unresolved D. CDR3 length: 15 amino acids. V lost 4 bases, J lost 2 bases, and 14 bases lay in between. Germline CDR1 and CDR2: LGHDT and YNNKEL (reference sequence). Full variable domain (missing parts from reference TRBV3-1 and TRBJ1-1): DTAVSQTPKYLVTQMGNDKSIKCEQNLGHDTMYWYKQDSKKFLKIMFSYNNKELIINETVPNRFSPKSPDKAHLNLHINSLELGDSAVYFCASSLYSEGNTEAFFGQGTRLTVV.

This clonotype has at least ten counts. This chain links TRBV2 with TRBJ2-5; D uncertain. With 1 base removed from V and 4 bases from J, the gap between germline ends came to 4 bases. From germline, CDR1 is SNHLY and CDR2 FYNNEI. The CDR3 covers 12 residues. The CDR3 protein is CASSEGGETQYF. The DNA for the CDR3 is TGTGCCAGCAGTGAAGGGGGAGAGACCCAGTACTTC.

V gene TRBV18 combines with J gene TRBJ2-2, with unresolved D. From germline, CDR1 is KGHSH and CDR2 LQKENI. This CDR3 is built from 14 residues. With 3 bases removed from V and 1 base from J, the gap between germline ends came to 6 bases. The CDR3: CASSPQVNTGELFF. For the CDR3, the DNA is TGTGCCAGCTCACCGCAGGTGAACACCGGGGAGCTGTTTTTT. Full variable domain (remainder filled in from reference TRBV18 and TRBJ2-2): NAGVMQNPRHLVRRRGQEARLRCSPMKGHSHVYWYRQLPEEGLKFMVYLQKENIIDESGMPKERFSAEFPKEGPSILRIQQVVRGDSAAYFCASSPQVNTGELFFGEGSRLTVL.

The chain combines TRBV6-5 with TRBJ1-5, with D perhaps matching TRBD1 (6 bases). The germline V gene has CDR1 MNHEY and CDR2 SVGAGI. The V end was cut by 0 bases, the J end by 4 bases, with 16 bases between. The CDR3 contains 17 residues. The CDR3 bases are TGTGCCAGCAGTTACTCCGCACTGGGGGCTACTAATCAGCCCCAGCATTTT. Protein sequence: CASSYSALGATNQPQHF.

The chain links TRBV6-2 or TRBV6-3 to TRBJ2-1; D possibly corresponds to TRBD2 (5 bases). In germline, CDR1 is MNHEY, CDR2 SVGEGT. This CDR3 is 15 amino acids long. Between the trimmed V and J ends, which lost 5 bases and 7 bases, there was a span of 18 bases. The CDR3 sequence: CASSQRAYGKNEQFF. CDR3 DNA sequence: TGTGCCAGCAGTCAGAGGGCCTACGGGAAAAATGAGCAGTTCTTC.

This clonotype was seen more than once but under ten times. CDR3 protein: CASSIQDSSQRAFF. CDR3 bases: TGCGCCAGCAGCATCCAAGACAGTTCCCAGAGGGCTTTCTTT. The chain joins TRBV5-1 to TRBJ1-1; TRBD1 might be the D (5 bases). Germline V gene lookup returns CDR1 SGHRS and CDR2 YFSETQ. This CDR3 contains 14 residues. The V end lost 4 bases, the J end lost 11 bases, and 21 bases lay between the germline ends.

The chain combines TRBV15 with TRBJ2-1, with TRBD2 matching 14 bases. Trimming took 5 bases from V and 9 from J; bases not matched to a gene: 9. CDR3 length: 16 amino acids. Germline CDR1 and CDR2: LNHNV and YYDKDF (reference sequence). The CDR3: CATSSTTGLAGVEQFF. The CDR3 coding sequence is TGTGCCACCAGCTCAACTACGGGACTAGCGGGAGTTGAGCAGTTCTTC.

This clonotype has just a few counts. The V gene is TRBV28, the J gene TRBJ2-3; D ambiguous. CDR1 and CDR2 (germline): MDHEN, SYDVKM. This CDR3 has 15 amino acids. V was cut by 6 bases and J by 2 bases, with 15 bases left in between. The CDR3 region has the DNA TGTGCCAGCAGACCTGTTGGAACACTCACAGATACGCAGTATTTT. Protein sequence: CASRPVGTLTDTQYF.

The genes are TRBV7-8 and TRBJ2-2; D is perhaps TRBD1 or TRBD2 (5 bases each). The germline V gene encodes CDR1 SGHVS and CDR2 FQNEAQ. V dropped 2 bases and J dropped 0 bases, with 7 bases sitting between them. This CDR3 comprises 15 residues. The CDR3 spells CASSLRGANTGELFF. The DNA for the CDR3 is TGTGCCAGCAGCTTACGGGGCGCGAACACCGGGGAGCTGTTTTTT. The full variable domain, rest sourced from reference TRBV7-8 and TRBJ2-2, is GAGVSQSPRYKVAKRGQDVALRCDPISGHVSLFWYQQALGQGPEFLTYFQNEAQLDKSGLPSDRFFAERPEGSVSTLKIQRTQQEDSAVYLCASSLRGANTGELFFGEGSRLTVL.

The V and J genes are TRBV11-2 and TRBJ2-3, with TRBD1 matching 8 bases. The germline V gene has CDR1 SGHAT and CDR2 FQNNGV. The CDR3 is made up of 17 amino acids. V was pared by 4 bases and J by 2 bases, with 11 bases of the junction left unmatched. This chain's CDR3 is CASSSQRQGFFTDTQYF. DNA for the CDR3: TGTGCCAGCAGCTCACAAAGACAGGGGTTTTTCACAGATACGCAGTATTTT.

The CDR3, as DNA: TGCAGCGTTGATAGTACCCAGGGGGCGTCTTTTGGAGCTTTCTTT. It specifies CSVDSTQGASFGAFF. The chain is built from TRBV29-1 and TRBJ1-1; 8 bases agree with TRBD1. This CDR3 has 15 amino acids. V shed 3 bases, J shed 10 bases, and the junction held 16 bases outside the gene matches. Germline V lookup: CDR1 SQVTM, CDR2 ANQGSEA.

The chain uses TRBV5-1 and TRBJ1-5, with D hard to call. This CDR3 spans 13 amino acids. Germline CDR1 SGHRS, CDR2 YFSETQ. V dropped 2 bases and J dropped 6 bases, with 9 bases sitting between them. The CDR3 DNA sequence: TGCGCCAGCAGCTTCTCTGGGTCTCAGCCCCAGCATTTT. Its translation is CASSFSGSQPQHF. The variable domain in full, with the rest retrieved from reference TRBV5-1 and TRBJ1-5, is KAGVTQTPRYLIKTRGQQVTLSCSPISGHRSVSWYQQTPGQGLQFLFEYFSETQRNKGNFPGRFSGRQFSNSRSEMNVSTLELGDSALYLCASSFSGSQPQHFGDGTRLSIL.

The chain combines TRBV10-1 with TRBJ1-1, with no clear D. The germline V gene encodes CDR1 WNHNN and CDR2 SYGVQD (reference sequence). The CDR3 loop spans 14 amino acids. Trimming removed 4 bases from V and 5 bases from J, with 14 bases in between. CDR3 amino acids: CASSGGGIGTEAFF. CDR3 sequence (DNA): TGCGCCAGCAGTGGAGGAGGGATAGGGACTGAAGCTTTCTTT.

This chain uses TRBV5-6 with TRBJ2-1; TRBD2 agrees at 8 bases. Losses at the gene ends were 4 bases for V and 1 base for J; bases not matched to a gene: 7. CDR3 length: 16 amino acids. Per germline, CDR1 SGHDT and CDR2 YYEEEE. The CDR3, as DNA: TGTGCCAGCAGCCTAATGGCGGGGGGTTCCTACAATGAGCAGTTCTTC. It specifies CASSLMAGGSYNEQFF.

The chain links TRBV10-3 to TRBJ1-6, with TRBD1 matching over 7 bases. Germline V gene data show CDR1 as ENHRY and CDR2 as SYGVKD. Unmatched junction bases numbered 4, after V lost 3 bases and J lost 5 bases. This CDR3 has 15 amino acids. This chain's CDR3 is CAISESGQDNSPLHF. The DNA for the CDR3 is TGTGCCATCAGTGAATCTGGACAGGATAATTCACCCCTCCACTTT.

This clonotype was recorded a few times. The chain employs TRBV29-1 and TRBJ1-1; D is unresolved. Trimming shortened V by 4 bases and J by 0 bases, and 6 bases separated the two germline ends. CDR1 is SQVTM, CDR2 ANQGSEA, per germline. The CDR3 spans 12 residues. The CDR3 is CSVGFMNTEAFF. The CDR3, as DNA: TGCAGCGTTGGATTCATGAACACTGAAGCTTTCTTT.

This clonotype was detected a few times. This rearrangement joins TRBV7-9 to TRBJ1-1; tentative D call: TRBD1 (6 bases). Germline CDR1 reads SEHNR; CDR2 reads FQNEAQ (reference sequence). V lost 5 bases to trimming and J lost 11 bases, with 15 bases between them. The CDR3 covers 12 residues. The chain's CDR3 is CASSQRQERAFF. The CDR3 DNA follows: TGTGCCAGCAGCCAGCGACAGGAGCGTGCTTTCTTT.

V usage is TRBV4-3 and J usage is TRBJ1-2; 10 bases map to TRBD1. The CDR3 totals 16 residues. V dropped 0 bases and J dropped 4; count of bases not matched to a gene: 5. Germline V CDR1 and CDR2: LGHNA, YSLEER. CDR3 residues: CASSQDSTGGVYGYTF. CDR3 nucleotides: TGCGCCAGCAGCCAAGATTCGACAGGGGGCGTCTATGGCTACACCTTC.

In this sample, this clonotype turned up a few times. The rearrangement joins TRBV29-1 to TRBJ1-1; D unresolved. In germline, CDR1 is SQVTM, CDR2 ANQGSEA. Trimming pared 5 bases from V and 1 base from J, leaving 11 bases between. The CDR3 length is 13 residues. CDR3 sequence: CSVLRPGNTEAFF. CDR3 nucleotides: TGCAGCGTTCTCCGCCCTGGGAACACTGAAGCTTTCTTT.